This T cell receptor (beta chain) was retrieved from a study of CD8 T cells in ankylosing spondylitis. Overall study results and limits: In ankylosing spondylitis patients, matched synovial fluid reportedly showed significant enrichment of disease-linked clones.

This clonotype has more than one count but fewer than ten. Its target is not known. J gave up 0 bases and V 5 bases, and 7 bases lay outside the gene matches. The length of the CDR3 is 17 residues. TCRdb reprocessed the 5' RACE reads via MiXCR and lists one record per CDR3 protein. Here the sample spans some 120,000 distinct CDR3 sequences, over 6% being singletons. Sequenced sample: blood, either unsorted or a sorted T cell fraction (not recorded which). The chain links TRBV12-3 or TRBV12-4 to TRBJ2-5; 12 bases are a match to TRBD2. The clonotype was recovered from a male donor with ankylosing spondylitis or in good health (not recorded which). The CDR3 sequence: CASSPRTSGTYQETQYF. The CDR3 bases are TGTGCCAGCAGTCCCAGGACTAGCGGGACGTACCAAGAGACCCAGTACTTC.